This TCR beta chain stems from a study of T cells in Graves' hyperthyroidism and ophthalmopathy. This clonotype has at least ten counts. The target antigen is unknown. The CDR3 extends over 13 amino acids. The ends were cut back, 5 bases at V and 5 bases at J, with 10 bases in the middle. Germline V gene lookup returns CDR1 SGHTA and CDR2 FQGNSA. Template material for amplifying TCR beta CDR3 regions consisted of RNA transcripts. TCR CDR3 underwent first-round RT-PCR with the HTBI primer set. MiXCR was run by TCRdb on the multiplex PCR reads, yielding one entry per CDR3 protein. The table records 500,000 to 600,000 distinct CDR3 sequences, 16% of them present only once. Whole-study findings and limits: Ophthalmopathy and stable hyperthyroidism were separated by a 13 V-J model.

The source material was blood. The rearrangement links TRBV7-2 to TRBJ1-5; a possible D gene is TRBD1 (5 bases). This TCR was sampled from a woman in her late teens or twenties with Graves' hyperthyroidism. The CDR3 region is CASSRGGYQPQHF. In nucleotides, the CDR3 is TGTGCCAGCAGCCGGGGGGGGTATCAGCCCCAGCATTTT.